This T cell receptor beta chain is from a study of glioma-infiltrating T cells after dendritic cell vaccination. Study-level points and caveats: TCR clonality showed no direct relationship with survival.

Only in-frame clones appear in the TCRdb table, and some are missing; sequencing was by immunoSEQ multiplex PCR. The sample lists under 100,000 clones; over 85% were seen once. This CDR3 is built from 15 residues. Regarding this clone: The antigen is undetermined.

Sequences were derived from blood, sampled before dendritic cell vaccination. This sequence originates from a human donor with glioblastoma. The rearrangement joins TRBV12-2 to TRBJ2-3; TRBD2 was called by the table and not checked on the DNA. TRBV12-2 is a documented pseudogene. The CDR3 bases are TGTGCAAGTCGGCATATCCTTCTCCGGACAGATACGCAGTATTTT. It encodes CASRHILLRTDTQYF.